These T cell receptor beta chains were read from a single sample in a study of a mutant IDH1 vaccine in newly diagnosed glioma. These receptors' antigens are unknown. The repertoire was sequenced with immunoSEQ multiplex PCR; TCRdb's copy has only in-frame clones and lacks some. The sample includes 82,000 or so clones, approximately 85% seen only once; the top ten take 2% to 2.5%. Sample: PBMCs, taken from a glioma patient whose treatment included an IDH1 peptide vaccine. The receptor set was obtained from a man aged 30-40 years with glioma. Some clones in this sample may be carry-over from other donors' samples. CDR3s include the opening cysteine and the closing phenylalanine or tryptophan. The order of the fields is CDR3 length, D gene, J gene, clone size, V gene, CDR3 DNA, CDR3 protein. The D gene is left open where the match is weak. Only part of the rows carry a size: once, few, many, or a class if the clone is expanded.

12 | TRBD1 | TRBJ2-7 | - | TRBV7-9 | TGTGCCAGCAGCGCCACAGGGGGCGAGCAGTACTTC | CASSATGGEQYF
14 | - | TRBJ2-7 | - | TRBV19 | TGTGCCAGTAGTCCCGGGACCGGGACCTACGAGCAGTACTTC | CASSPGTGTYEQYF
14 | TRBD1 | TRBJ1-1 | - | TRBV18 | TGTGCCAGCTCACCGGGACAGGCGAACACTGAAGCTTTCTTT | CASSPGQANTEAFF
15 | TRBD2 | TRBJ2-1 | - | TRBV7-9 | TGTGCCAGCAGCTTAGGACTAGCGGGAGACAATGAGCAGTTCTTC | CASSLGLAGDNEQFF
15 | - | TRBJ2-2 | - | TRBV5-1 | TGCGCCAGCAGTTCAGGTCTAGGGAACACCGGGGAGCTGTTTTTT | CASSSGLGNTGELFF
18 | TRBD1 | TRBJ1-5 | - | TRBV27 | TGTGCCAGCAAACAGTCGGGACAGGGGGGAACTAGCAATCAGCCCCAGCATTTT | CASKQSGQGGTSNQPQHF
13 | - | TRBJ1-2 | - | TRBV19 | TGTGCCAGTAGTGCCCGGGACACTTATGGCTACACCTTC | CASSARDTYGYTF
16 | - | TRBJ1-1 | - | TRBV5-4 | TGTGCCAGCAGCTTGTTAGGGATGGGTAGGAACACTGAAGCTTTCTTT | CASSLLGMGRNTEAFF
14 | - | TRBJ1-4 | - | TRBV5-6 | TGTGCCAGCAGCTCGTCCGTATTTGGGGAAAAACTGTTTTTT | CASSSSVFGEKLFF
15 | TRBD2 | TRBJ2-1 | - | TRBV7-6 | TGTGCCAGCAGCTTAAGTAGCGGGGGCTACAATGAGCAGTTCTTC | CASSLSSGGYNEQFF
15 | TRBD1 | TRBJ1-5 | - | TRBV27 | TGTGCCAGCAGTTTATTCGGACAGGGCAATCAGCCCCAGCATTTT | CASSLFGQGNQPQHF
18 | TRBD1 | TRBJ1-2 | - | TRBV7-2 | TGTGCCAGCAGCCCCCGGACAGGAATGAACGACGCTAACTATGGCTACACCTTC | CASSPRTGMNDANYGYTF
13 | - | TRBJ2-3 | - | TRBV27 | TGTGCCACCGGTTATCCTAGCACAGATACGCAGTATTTT | CATGYPSTDTQYF
13 | - | TRBJ2-7 | - | TRBV13 | TGTGCCAGCAGCTTCGGTAGCTCCTACGAGCAGTACTTC | CASSFGSSYEQYF
15 | - | TRBJ1-2 | - | TRBV28 | TGTGCCAGCAGTTTAAGGGCTCGGGACGATTATGGCTACACCTTC | CASSLRARDDYGYTF
13 | - | TRBJ1-1 | - | TRBV19 | TGTGCCAGTAGTATAGATGGGTCCACTGAAGCTTTCTTT | CASSIDGSTEAFF
16 | - | TRBJ1-6 | - | TRBV5-6 | TGTGCCAGCAGCTTGGCAGGGGACGGGGAGGATTCACCCCTCCACTTT | CASSLAGDGEDSPLHF
18 | - | TRBJ2-5 | - | TRBV5-1 | TGCGCCAGCAGCTTCCTTCCCTTGACCTCTAGCGACCAAGAGACCCAGTACTTC | CASSFLPLTSSDQETQYF
12 | - | TRBJ2-5 | - | TRBV29-1 | TGCAGCGTTGGGAGAGGGAAAGAGACCCAGTACTTC | CSVGRGKETQYF
17 | TRBD1 | TRBJ1-5 | - | TRBV19 | TGTGCCAGTAGTATAGGGACAGGGGGTAGGAGCAATCAGCCCCAGCATTTT | CASSIGTGGRSNQPQHF
12 | - | TRBJ2-7 | - | TRBV28 | TGTGCCAGCAGTTCGGGGGGCCACGAGCAGTACTTC | CASSSGGHEQYF
15 | - | TRBJ2-7 | - | TRBV6-1 | TGTGCCAGCAGACTCCTTAAGCCGCAATCCTACGAGCAGTACTTC | CASRLLKPQSYEQYF
16 | TRBD1 | TRBJ2-3 | - | TRBV7-9 | TGTGCCAGCAGCTCCCCCGGGACAGGCCCCACAGATACGCAGTATTTT | CASSSPGTGPTDTQYF
14 | - | TRBJ1-1 | - | TRBV27 | TGTGCCAGCAGTTTAAGGGGAGGCAACACTGAAGCTTTCTTT | CASSLRGGNTEAFF
14 | TRBD2 | TRBJ2-1 | - | TRBV19 | TGTGCCAGTAATCCAGGACTAGCGGGAAGTGAGCAGTTCTTC | CASNPGLAGSEQFF
15 | TRBD1 | TRBJ2-3 | - | TRBV29-1 | TGCAGCTCTTCATTGCCAGGGGGAGCCACAGATACGCAGTATTTT | CSSSLPGGATDTQYF
14 | TRBD2 | TRBJ2-3 | - | TRBV6-5 | TGTGCCAGCGGTATTCGGGGGGGCACAGATACGCAGTATTTT | CASGIRGGTDTQYF
15 | TRBD2 | TRBJ2-1 | once | TRBV11-3 | TGTGCCAGCAGCTTAGCGGGACTACCATACAATGAGCAGTTCTTC | CASSLAGLPYNEQFF
14 | TRBD1 | TRBJ2-1 | - | TRBV28 | TGTGCCAGCAGTGACAGGGGGCTAAGGAATGAGCAGTTCTTC | CASSDRGLRNEQFF
14 | - | TRBJ2-2 | - | TRBV6-5 | TGTGCCAGCAGTTACTCGAGAGACACCGGGGAGCTGTTTTTT | CASSYSRDTGELFF
15 | TRBD1 | TRBJ1-1 | - | TRBV5-4 | TGTGCCAGCAGCTTGGGAACAGGGGCGAACACTGAAGCTTTCTTT | CASSLGTGANTEAFF
14 | TRBD1 | TRBJ1-1 | - | TRBV5-1 | TGCGCCAGCAGCCCATACGGACAGGGTGGTGAAGCTTTCTTT | CASSPYGQGGEAFF
11 | - | TRBJ2-2 | few | TRBV2 | TGTGCCACCCAGGGGACCGGGGAGCTGTTTTTT | CATQGTGELFF
12 | - | TRBJ2-3 | once | TRBV18 | TGTGCCAGCTCAGCGTTGGCAGATACGCAGTATTTT | CASSALADTQYF
14 | TRBD1 | TRBJ2-5 | - | TRBV7-2 | TGTGCCAGCAGTCGACAGGGGGCGGGAGAGACCCAGTACTTC | CASSRQGAGETQYF
15 | TRBD2 | TRBJ2-7 | - | TRBV9 | TGTGCCAGCAGCGTAGAAGCGGGGATTTTCTACGAGCAGTACTTC | CASSVEAGIFYEQYF
14 | TRBD1 | TRBJ1-4 | few | TRBV7-2 | TGTGCCAGCAGCTCCGACAGGGAAGGCAAAAAACTGTTTTTT | CASSSDREGKKLFF
14 | - | TRBJ1-2 | - | TRBV28 | TGTGCCAGCAGTTTAAGGGCGCTCCTGGATGGCTACACCTTC | CASSLRALLDGYTF
16 | - | TRBJ2-3 | - | TRBV7-3 | TGTGCCAGCAGCTCATCGGGGGGCGTCAGCACAGATACGCAGTATTTT | CASSSSGGVSTDTQYF
13 | - | TRBJ1-5 | - | TRBV15 | TGTGCCACCAGCTTGCGAGCTAGGCAGCCCCAGCATTTT | CATSLRARQPQHF
16 | TRBD1 | TRBJ2-1 | - | TRBV7-3 | TGTGCCAGCAGCTTAAAACAGGGGGCAGGGTACAATGAGCAGTTCTTC | CASSLKQGAGYNEQFF
16 | TRBD1 | TRBJ1-2 | - | TRBV28 | TGTGCCAGCACCAAACTTAGGGACAGGGTTAACTATGGCTACACCTTC | CASTKLRDRVNYGYTF
16 | TRBD1 | TRBJ1-6 | - | TRBV5-1 | TGCGCCAGCAGCCCTCGGACAGGACCGGGGGATTCACCCCTCCACTTT | CASSPRTGPGDSPLHF
13 | - | TRBJ2-7 | - | TRBV28 | TGTGCCAGTAAGGGGCTAGCACCCTACGAGCAGTACTTC | CASKGLAPYEQYF
14 | - | TRBJ1-5 | - | TRBV18 | TGTGCCAGCTCACCCTCAGGGGAACGACAGCCCCAGCATTTT | CASSPSGERQPQHF
12 | - | TRBJ2-1 | - | TRBV29-1 | TGCAGCGTTGACAGGCTTGGTAATGAGCAGTTCTTC | CSVDRLGNEQFF
14 | - | TRBJ1-4 | - | TRBV19 | TGTGCCAGTTCTAACAGGGCAACTAATGAAAAACTGTTTTTT | CASSNRATNEKLFF
16 | - | TRBJ2-6 | - | TRBV6-5 | TGTGCCAGCAGTTCCACAGGTATTCCTGGGGCCAACGTCCTGACTTTC | CASSSTGIPGANVLTF
16 | TRBD2 | TRBJ2-1 | - | TRBV11-2 | TGTGCCAGCAGCCCGACTAGCGGGGGTTTCTACAATGAGCAGTTCTTC | CASSPTSGGFYNEQFF
13 | - | TRBJ1-2 | - | TRBV6-1 | TGTGCCAGCAAGGGGACTGCTAACTATGGCTACACCTTC | CASKGTANYGYTF
21 | - | TRBJ1-5 | - | TRBV5-3 | TGTGCCAGAAGCGGACGCGGACAGCTTATTCCTCATCCTTATAGCAATCAGCCCCAGCATTTT | CARSGRGQLIPHPYSNQPQHF
15 | TRBD1 | TRBJ1-1 | - | TRBV28 | TGTGCCAGCACCGTTAACGACAGGGGAGACACTGAAGCTTTCTTT | CASTVNDRGDTEAFF
14 | - | TRBJ1-2 | - | TRBV29-1 | TGCAGCGTTACCCGGACAGAAGCTAACTATGGCTACACCTTC | CSVTRTEANYGYTF
13 | - | TRBJ2-2 | once | TRBV18 | TGTGCCAGCTCACCACAGACTACCGGGGAGCTGTTTTTT | CASSPQTTGELFF
14 | - | TRBJ2-1 | - | TRBV27 | TGTGCCAGCAGCTCTCCCCGGGGTAAAAATGAGCAGTTCTTC | CASSSPRGKNEQFF
20 | TRBD1 | TRBJ2-6 | - | TRBV19 | TGTGCCAGTAGTATAGTGAATATCGGACAGGGCCCCTCTGGGGCCAACGTCCTGACTTTC | CASSIVNIGQGPSGANVLTF
15 | TRBD2 | TRBJ2-7 | - | TRBV5-1 | TGCGCCAGCAGCCACGCTGAAGGCGGGAGGTACGAGCAGTACTTC | CASSHAEGGRYEQYF
17 | - | TRBJ1-1 | - | TRBV4-2 | TGTGCCAGCAGCCGCACCGTTGGGGCTTTCTCGGACACTGAAGCTTTCTTT | CASSRTVGAFSDTEAFF
11 | - | TRBJ1-2 | - | TRBV28 | TGTGCCAGCAGTTTCGCCTATGGCTACACCTTC | CASSFAYGYTF
14 | - | TRBJ2-1 | - | TRBV6-4 | TGTGCCAGCAGTGAACGTGAGGGAGGCAATGAGCAGTTCTTC | CASSEREGGNEQFF